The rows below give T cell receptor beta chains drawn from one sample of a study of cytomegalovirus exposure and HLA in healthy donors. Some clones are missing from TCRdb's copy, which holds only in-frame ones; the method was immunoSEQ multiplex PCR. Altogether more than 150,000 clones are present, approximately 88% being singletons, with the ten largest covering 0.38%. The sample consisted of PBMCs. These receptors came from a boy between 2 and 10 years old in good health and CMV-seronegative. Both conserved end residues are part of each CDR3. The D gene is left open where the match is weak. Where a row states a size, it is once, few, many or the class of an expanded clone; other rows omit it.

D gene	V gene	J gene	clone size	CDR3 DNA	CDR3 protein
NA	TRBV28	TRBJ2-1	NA	TGTGCCAGCAGTTTGTGGGGCTCCAACAATGAGCAGTTCTTC	CASSLWGSNNEQFF
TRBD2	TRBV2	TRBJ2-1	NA	TGTGCCAGCAGTGAAGAAGCGGGGGGGAATGAGCAGTTCTTC	CASSEEAGGNEQFF
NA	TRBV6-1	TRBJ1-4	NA	TGTGCCAGCCGGGAGGGGGGAACTAATGAAAAACTGTTTTTT	CASREGGTNEKLFF
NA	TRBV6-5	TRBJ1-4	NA	TGTGCCAGCAGTGCTACAGGGCGAGAAAAACTGTTTTTT	CASSATGREKLFF
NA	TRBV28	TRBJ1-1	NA	TGTGCCAGCAGTGATAGAGGGGGGAACACTGAAGCTTTCTTT	CASSDRGGNTEAFF
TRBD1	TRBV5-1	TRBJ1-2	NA	TGCGCCAGCAGCCCAAAGGACAGGGGGTTTGACTATGGCTACACCTTC	CASSPKDRGFDYGYTF
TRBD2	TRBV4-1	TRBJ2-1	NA	TGCGCCAGCAGCCAAGAAGATCTAGCGGGAGTATTGAATGAGCAGTTCTTC	CASSQEDLAGVLNEQFF
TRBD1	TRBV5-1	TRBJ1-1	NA	TGCGCCAGCAGCTTGGTGACAGGGCGTGAAGGGACTGAAGCTTTCTTT	CASSLVTGREGTEAFF
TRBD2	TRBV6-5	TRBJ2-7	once	TGTGCCAGCAGTTCCCCAGGGCGGGAGCCCATCTACGAGCAGTACTTC	CASSSPGREPIYEQYF
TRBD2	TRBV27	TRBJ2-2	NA	TGTGCCAGCAGGATAGCGGGAGGAACCGGGGAGCTGTTTTTT	CASRIAGGTGELFF
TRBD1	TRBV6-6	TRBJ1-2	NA	TGTGCCAGCTTTGGACAGGGGGGGAGTTACACCTTC	CASFGQGGSYTF
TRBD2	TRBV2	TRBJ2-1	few	TGTGCCAGCAGTGAACTAGCGGGGGACCTCTGGGAGCAGTTCTTC	CASSELAGDLWEQFF
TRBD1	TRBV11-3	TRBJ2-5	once	TGTGCCAGCAGCTTAGGGGACAGTATCCAAGAGACCCAGTACTTC	CASSLGDSIQETQYF
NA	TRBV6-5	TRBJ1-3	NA	TGTGCCAGCAGTTACTCGCAAGGGGCTGGAAACACCATATATTTT	CASSYSQGAGNTIYF
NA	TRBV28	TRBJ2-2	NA	TGTGCCAGCAGTTTAGAGGGCAGGGGCCCAGGGGAGCTGTTTTTT	CASSLEGRGPGELFF